Below, one T cell receptor beta chain is given with its context. With 3 bases removed from V and 5 bases from J, the gap between germline ends came to 10 bases. The CDR3 runs 13 residues. The V gene's germline CDR1 is LNHDA and CDR2 SQIVND (reference sequence). The data stem from a study of cytomegalovirus exposure and HLA in healthy donors. Using immunoSEQ multiplex PCR, the repertoire was profiled, and TCRdb retains in-frame clones only, with some absent. In the table there are about 150,000 clones, approximately 86% of which are singletons. The sequenced sample consisted of PBMCs. The TCR was taken from a man younger than 30 in good health and CMV-seropositive. The chain carries TRBV19 and TRBJ2-5; no clear D. The CDR3 spells CASSISLPETQYF. The CDR3 DNA reads as TGTGCCAGTAGTATCTCCCTACCCGAGACCCAGTACTTC.